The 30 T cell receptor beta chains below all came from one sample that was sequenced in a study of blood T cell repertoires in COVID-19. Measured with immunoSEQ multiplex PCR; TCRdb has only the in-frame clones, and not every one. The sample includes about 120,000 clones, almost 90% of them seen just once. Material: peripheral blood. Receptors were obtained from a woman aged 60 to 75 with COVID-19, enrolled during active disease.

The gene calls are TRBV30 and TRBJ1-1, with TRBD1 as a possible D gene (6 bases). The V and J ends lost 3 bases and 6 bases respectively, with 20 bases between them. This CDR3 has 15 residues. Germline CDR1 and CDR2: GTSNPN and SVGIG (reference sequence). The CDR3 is CAWSGKRGLSAEAFF. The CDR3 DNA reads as TGTGCCTGGAGCGGCAAGAGGGGGTTATCGGCTGAAGCTTTCTTT.

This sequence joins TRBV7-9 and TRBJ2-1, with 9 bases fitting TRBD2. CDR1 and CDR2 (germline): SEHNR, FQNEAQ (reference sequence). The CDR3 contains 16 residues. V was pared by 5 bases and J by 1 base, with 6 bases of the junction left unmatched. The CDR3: CASSQKRGESYNEQFF. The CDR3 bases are TGTGCCAGCAGCCAGAAGCGGGGGGAATCCTACAATGAGCAGTTCTTC.

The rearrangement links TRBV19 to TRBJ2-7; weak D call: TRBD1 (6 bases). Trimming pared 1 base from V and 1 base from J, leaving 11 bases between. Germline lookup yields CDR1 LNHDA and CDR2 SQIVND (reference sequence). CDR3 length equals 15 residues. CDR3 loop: CASSIGQASSYEQYF. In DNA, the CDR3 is TGTGCCAGTAGTATAGGACAGGCCTCGTCCTACGAGCAGTACTTC.

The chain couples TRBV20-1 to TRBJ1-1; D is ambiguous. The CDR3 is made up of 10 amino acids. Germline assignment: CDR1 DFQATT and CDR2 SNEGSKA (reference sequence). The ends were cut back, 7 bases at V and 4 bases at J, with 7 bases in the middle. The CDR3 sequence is CSGSSTEAFF. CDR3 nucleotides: TGCAGTGGGAGTTCCACTGAAGCTTTCTTT.

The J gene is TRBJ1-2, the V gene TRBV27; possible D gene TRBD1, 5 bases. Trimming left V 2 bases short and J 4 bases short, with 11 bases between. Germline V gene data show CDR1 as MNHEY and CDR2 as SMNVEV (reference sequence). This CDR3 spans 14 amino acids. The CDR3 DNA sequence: TGTGCCAGCAGTTTAAGGGGCGGGACCTATGGCTACACCTTC. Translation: CASSLRGGTYGYTF.

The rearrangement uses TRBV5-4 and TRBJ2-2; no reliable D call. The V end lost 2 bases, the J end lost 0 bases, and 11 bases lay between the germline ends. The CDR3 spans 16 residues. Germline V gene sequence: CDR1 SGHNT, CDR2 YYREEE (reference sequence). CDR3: CASSLGGRANTGELFF. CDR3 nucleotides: TGTGCCAGCAGCTTAGGCGGAAGAGCGAACACCGGGGAGCTGTTTTTT.

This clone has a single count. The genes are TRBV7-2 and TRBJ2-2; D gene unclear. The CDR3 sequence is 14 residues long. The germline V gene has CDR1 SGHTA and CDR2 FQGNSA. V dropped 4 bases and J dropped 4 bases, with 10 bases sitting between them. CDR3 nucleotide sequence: TGTGCCAGCAGCTCCGCGAGATCCACCGGGGAGCTGTTTTTT. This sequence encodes CASSSARSTGELFF.

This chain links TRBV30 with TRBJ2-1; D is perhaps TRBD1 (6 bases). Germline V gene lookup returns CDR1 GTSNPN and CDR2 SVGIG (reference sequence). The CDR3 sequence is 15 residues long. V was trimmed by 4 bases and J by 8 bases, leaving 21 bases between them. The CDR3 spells CAWNGQWGSIDEQFF. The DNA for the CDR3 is TGTGCCTGGAATGGACAGTGGGGATCTATCGATGAGCAGTTCTTC.

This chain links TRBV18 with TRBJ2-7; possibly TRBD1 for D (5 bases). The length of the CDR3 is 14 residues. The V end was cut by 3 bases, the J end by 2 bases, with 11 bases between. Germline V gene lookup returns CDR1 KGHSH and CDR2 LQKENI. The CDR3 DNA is TGTGCCAGCTCACCCTCAGGGTTGACCTACGAGCAGTACTTC. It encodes CASSPSGLTYEQYF. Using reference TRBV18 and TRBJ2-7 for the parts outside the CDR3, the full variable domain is NAGVMQNPRHLVRRRGQEARLRCSPMKGHSHVYWYRQLPEEGLKFMVYLQKENIIDESGMPKERFSAEFPKEGPSILRIQQVVRGDSAAYFCASSPSGLTYEQYFGPGTRLTVT.

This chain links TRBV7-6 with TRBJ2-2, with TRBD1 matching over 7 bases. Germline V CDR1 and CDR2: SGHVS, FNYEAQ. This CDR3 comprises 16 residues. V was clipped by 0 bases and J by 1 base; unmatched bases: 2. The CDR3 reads CASSLAYRGNTGELFF. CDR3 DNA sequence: TGTGCCAGCAGCTTAGCGTACAGGGGGAACACCGGGGAGCTGTTTTTT.

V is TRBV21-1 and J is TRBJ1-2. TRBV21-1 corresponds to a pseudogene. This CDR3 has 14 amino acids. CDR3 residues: CASTERGGDYGYTF. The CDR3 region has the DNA TGTGCCAGCACCGAAAGGGGGGGTGACTATGGCTACACCTTC.

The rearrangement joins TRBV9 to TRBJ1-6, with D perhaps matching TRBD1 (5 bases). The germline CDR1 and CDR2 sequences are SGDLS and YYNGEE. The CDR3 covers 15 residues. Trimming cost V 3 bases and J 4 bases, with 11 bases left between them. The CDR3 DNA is TGTGCCAGCAGCGCCGACAGCCTTTATAATTCACCCCTCCACTTT. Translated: CASSADSLYNSPLHF.

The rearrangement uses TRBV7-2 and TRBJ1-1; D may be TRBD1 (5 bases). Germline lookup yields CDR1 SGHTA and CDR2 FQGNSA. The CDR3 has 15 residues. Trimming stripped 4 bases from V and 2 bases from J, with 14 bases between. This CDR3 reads CASSSRWGGNTEAFF. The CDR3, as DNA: TGTGCCAGCAGCTCTAGGTGGGGGGGAAACACTGAAGCTTTCTTT.

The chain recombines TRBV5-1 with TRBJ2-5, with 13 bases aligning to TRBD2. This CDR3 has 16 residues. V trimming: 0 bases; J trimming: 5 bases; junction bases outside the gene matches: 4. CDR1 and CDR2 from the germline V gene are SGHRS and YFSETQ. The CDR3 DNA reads TGCGCCAGCAGCTTGGAACTAGCGGGGGGGCGTGAGACCCAGTACTTC. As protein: CASSLELAGGRETQYF.

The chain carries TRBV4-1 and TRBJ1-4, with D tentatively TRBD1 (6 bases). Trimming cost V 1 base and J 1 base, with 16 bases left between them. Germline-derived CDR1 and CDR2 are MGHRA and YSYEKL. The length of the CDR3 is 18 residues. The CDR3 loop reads CASSQGWGGRGTNEKLFF. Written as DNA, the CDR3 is TGCGCCAGCAGCCAAGGTTGGGGGGGGCGCGGAACTAATGAAAAACTGTTTTTT.

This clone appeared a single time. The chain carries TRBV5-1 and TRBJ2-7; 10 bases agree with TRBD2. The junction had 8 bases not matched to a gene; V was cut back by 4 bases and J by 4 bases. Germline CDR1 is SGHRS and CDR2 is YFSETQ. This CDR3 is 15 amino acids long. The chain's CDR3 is CASSPKGLAEYEQYF. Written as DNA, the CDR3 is TGCGCCAGCAGCCCTAAAGGACTAGCGGAATACGAGCAGTACTTC.

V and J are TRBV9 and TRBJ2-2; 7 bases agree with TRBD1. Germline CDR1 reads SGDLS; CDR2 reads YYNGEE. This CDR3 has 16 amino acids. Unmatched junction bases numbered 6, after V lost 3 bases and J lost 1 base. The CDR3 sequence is CASSETGDRNTGELFF. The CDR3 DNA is TGTGCCAGCAGCGAAACAGGGGACAGGAACACCGGGGAGCTGTTTTTT.

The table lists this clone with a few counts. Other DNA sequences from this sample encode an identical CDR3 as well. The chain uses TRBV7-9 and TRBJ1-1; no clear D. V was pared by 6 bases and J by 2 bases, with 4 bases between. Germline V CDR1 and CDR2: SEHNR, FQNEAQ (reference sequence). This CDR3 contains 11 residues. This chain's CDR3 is CASSQNTEAFF. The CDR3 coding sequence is TGTGCCAGCAGTCAAAACACTGAAGCTTTCTTT.

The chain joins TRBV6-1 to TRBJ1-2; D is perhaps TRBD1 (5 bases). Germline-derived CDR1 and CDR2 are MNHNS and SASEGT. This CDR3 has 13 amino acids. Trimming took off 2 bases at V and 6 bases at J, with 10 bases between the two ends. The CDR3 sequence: CASSETGVDGYTF. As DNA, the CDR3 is TGTGCCAGCAGTGAAACGGGGGTCGATGGCTACACCTTC.

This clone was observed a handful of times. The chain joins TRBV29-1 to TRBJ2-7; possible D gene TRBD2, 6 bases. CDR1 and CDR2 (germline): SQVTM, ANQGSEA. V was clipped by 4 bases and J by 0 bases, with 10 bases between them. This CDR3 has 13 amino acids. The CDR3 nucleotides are TGCAGCGTTGGGGGGACTGGCTCCTACGAGCAGTACTTC. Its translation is CSVGGTGSYEQYF.

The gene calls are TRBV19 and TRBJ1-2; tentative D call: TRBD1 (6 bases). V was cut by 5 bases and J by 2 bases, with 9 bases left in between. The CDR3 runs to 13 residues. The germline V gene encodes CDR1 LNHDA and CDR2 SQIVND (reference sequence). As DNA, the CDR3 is TGTGCCAGTAGTCTACAGGGCAACTATGGCTACACCTTC. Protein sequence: CASSLQGNYGYTF.

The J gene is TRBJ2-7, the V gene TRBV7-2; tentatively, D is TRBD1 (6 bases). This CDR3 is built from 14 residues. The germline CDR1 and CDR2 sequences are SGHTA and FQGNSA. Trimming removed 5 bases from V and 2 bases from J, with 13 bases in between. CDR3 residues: CASSQQGFPYEQYF. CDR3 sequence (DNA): TGTGCCAGCAGCCAACAGGGATTCCCCTACGAGCAGTACTTC.

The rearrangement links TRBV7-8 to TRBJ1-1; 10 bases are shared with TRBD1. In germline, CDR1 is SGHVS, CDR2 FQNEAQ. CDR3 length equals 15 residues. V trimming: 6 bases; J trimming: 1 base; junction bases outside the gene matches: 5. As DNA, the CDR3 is TGTGCCAGCAGGCGACGGACAGGGGGGAACACTGAAGCTTTCTTT. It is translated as CASRRRTGGNTEAFF.

CDR3 nucleotides: TGTGCCAGCAGCCCAGCGGGGGGAAAACAAGAGACCCAGTACTTC. Translated, it gives CASSPAGGKQETQYF. The gene calls are TRBV7-3 and TRBJ2-5; 9 bases line up with TRBD2. J lost 2 bases, V lost 5 bases, and 6 bases had no gene match. This CDR3 is 15 amino acids long. CDR1 and CDR2 (germline): SGHTA, FQGTGA.

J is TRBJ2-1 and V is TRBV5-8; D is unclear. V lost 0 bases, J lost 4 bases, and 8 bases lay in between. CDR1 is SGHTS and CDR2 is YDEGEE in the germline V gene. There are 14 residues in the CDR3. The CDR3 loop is CASSLDADYNEQFF. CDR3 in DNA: TGTGCCAGCAGCTTGGACGCAGATTACAATGAGCAGTTCTTC.

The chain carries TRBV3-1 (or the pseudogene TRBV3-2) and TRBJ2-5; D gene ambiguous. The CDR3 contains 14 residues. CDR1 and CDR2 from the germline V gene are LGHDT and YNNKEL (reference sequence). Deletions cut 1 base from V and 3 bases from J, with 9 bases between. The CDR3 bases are TGTGCCAGCAGCCAAGCCCCAGCGAAAGAGACCCAGTACTTC. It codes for CASSQAPAKETQYF.

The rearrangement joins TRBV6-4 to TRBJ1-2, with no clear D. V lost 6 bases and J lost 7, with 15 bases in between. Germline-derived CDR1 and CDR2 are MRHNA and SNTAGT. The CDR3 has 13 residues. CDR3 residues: CASSPQGAGGYTF. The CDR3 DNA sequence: TGTGCCAGCAGCCCCCAAGGAGCTGGTGGCTACACCTTC.

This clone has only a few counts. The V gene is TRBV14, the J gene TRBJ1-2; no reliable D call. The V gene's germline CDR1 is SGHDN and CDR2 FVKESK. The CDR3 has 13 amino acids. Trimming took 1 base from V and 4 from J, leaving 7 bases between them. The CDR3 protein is CASSQVDIYGYTF. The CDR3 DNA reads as TGTGCCAGCAGCCAAGTTGACATCTATGGCTACACCTTC.

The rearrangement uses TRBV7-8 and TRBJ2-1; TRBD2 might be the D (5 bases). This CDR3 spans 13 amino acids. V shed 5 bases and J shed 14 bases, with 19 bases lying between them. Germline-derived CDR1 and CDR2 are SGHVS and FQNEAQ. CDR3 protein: CASSRRGTTAKFF. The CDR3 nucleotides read TGTGCCAGCAGCCGACGGGGAACAACGGCGAAGTTCTTC.

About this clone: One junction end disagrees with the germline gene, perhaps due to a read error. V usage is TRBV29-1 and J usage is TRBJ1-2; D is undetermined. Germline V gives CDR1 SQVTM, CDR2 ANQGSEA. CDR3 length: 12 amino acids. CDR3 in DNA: TGCAGCGGCGCTCAACCCCCATACTTCAACTTTTTC. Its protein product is CSGAQPPYFNFF.